This TCR beta chain emerged from a study of regulatory T cells in long-lasting Graves disease. On this clonotype: Its antigen is not identified.

The trim removed 6 bases at V and 10 bases at J, leaving 6 bases unmatched. The CDR3 consists of 11 residues. Per germline, CDR1 DFQATT and CDR2 SNEGSKA (reference sequence). Libraries of TCR beta came from iRepertoire HTBI primers plus Arm-PCR of CDR3 regions. Each CDR3 protein is one row after TCRdb ran MiXCR on the multiplex PCR reads. The data contain approximately 400,000 distinct CDR3 sequences, roughly 24% of them singletons. Described time point: persistent/refractory GD, antithyroid drugs over 5 years with positive TRAb. Scientists built the TCR library using RNA that was extracted from PBMCs. Roughly 9 milliliters of peripheral blood went into EDTA tubes. Study results and caveats: Persistent disease showed a preference for TRBV28, TRBJ1-2 and TRBJ2-5. Lower TCR diversity characterized persistent Graves' patients relative to newly diagnosed patients.

This receptor was taken from a woman aged 40 to 55 with Graves disease. The chain recombines TRBV20-1 with TRBJ2-4; 7 bases fit TRBD1. Material: peripheral blood mononuclear cells (PBMCs), obtained when the disease was refractory, from a patient treated with antithyroid drugs. CDR3 residues: CSASGQAIQYF. CDR3 DNA: TGCAGTGCCAGCGGACAGGCTATTCAGTACTTC.